This T cell receptor beta chain comes out of a study of T cell changes during pregnancy in multiple sclerosis. The repertoire was sequenced with immunoSEQ multiplex PCR; TCRdb's copy has only in-frame clones and lacks some. The table lists about 40,000 clones, approximately 88% of them singletons. CDR3 length: 15 amino acids. In germline, CDR1 is SEHNR, CDR2 FQNEAQ (reference sequence). With V trimmed by 3 bases and J by 2 bases, 6 bases remained unmatched. The sequencing used peripheral blood, collected in the first trimester of pregnancy. This chain uses TRBV7-9 with TRBJ1-1, with TRBD1 identical over 7 bases. The source is a female donor in good health, enrolled as a control in a pregnancy study. The CDR3 reads CASSLGQWENTEAFF. CDR3 coding DNA: TGTGCCAGCAGCTTGGGACAGTGGGAAAACACTGAAGCTTTCTTT.